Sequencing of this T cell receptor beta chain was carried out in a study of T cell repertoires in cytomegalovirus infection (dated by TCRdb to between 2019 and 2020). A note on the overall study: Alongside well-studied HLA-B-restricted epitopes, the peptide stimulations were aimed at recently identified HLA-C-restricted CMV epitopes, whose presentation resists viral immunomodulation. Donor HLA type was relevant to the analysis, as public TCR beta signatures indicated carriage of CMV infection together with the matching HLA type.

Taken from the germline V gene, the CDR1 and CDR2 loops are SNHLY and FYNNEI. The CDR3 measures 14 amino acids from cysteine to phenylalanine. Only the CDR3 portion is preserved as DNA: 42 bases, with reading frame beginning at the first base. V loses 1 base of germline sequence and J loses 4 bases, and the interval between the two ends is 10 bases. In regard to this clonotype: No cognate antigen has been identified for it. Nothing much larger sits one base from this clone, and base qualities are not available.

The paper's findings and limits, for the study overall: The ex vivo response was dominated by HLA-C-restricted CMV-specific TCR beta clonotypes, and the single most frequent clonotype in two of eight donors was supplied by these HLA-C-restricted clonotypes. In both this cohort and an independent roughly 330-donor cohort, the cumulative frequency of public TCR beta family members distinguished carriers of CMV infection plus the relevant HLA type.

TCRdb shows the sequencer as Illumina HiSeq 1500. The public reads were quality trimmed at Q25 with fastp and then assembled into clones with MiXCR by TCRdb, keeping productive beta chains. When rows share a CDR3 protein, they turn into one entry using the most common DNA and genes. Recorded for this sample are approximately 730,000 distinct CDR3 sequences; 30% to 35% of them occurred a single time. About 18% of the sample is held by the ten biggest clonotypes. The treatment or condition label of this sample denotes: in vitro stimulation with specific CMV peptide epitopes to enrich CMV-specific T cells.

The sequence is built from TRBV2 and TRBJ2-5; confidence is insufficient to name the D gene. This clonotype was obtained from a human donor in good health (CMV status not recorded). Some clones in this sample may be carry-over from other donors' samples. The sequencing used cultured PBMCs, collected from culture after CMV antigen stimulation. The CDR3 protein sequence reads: CASSEGVWLETQYF. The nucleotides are TGTGCCAGCAGTGAAGGGGTATGGCTAGAGACCCAGTACTTC.